This T cell receptor beta chain was identified in a study of control samples from healthy donors and cancer patients (dated by TCRdb to 2020 to 2021). The library came from the immunoSEQ multiplex PCR assay. TCRdb holds this immuneACCESS table with in-frame rearrangements only. Some clones are missing; in checked studies, unresolved V genes explain under half, and the rest has no known cause. The sample table contains just under 65,000 clones; only one count was recorded for approximately 85% of them. About 5% of the sample lies in the top ten. From cysteine to phenylalanine, the CDR3 is 16 amino acids long. Only the CDR3 portion is preserved as DNA: 48 bases, with reading frame beginning at the first base. Reading the germline V gene (reference sequence) gives CDR1 SSHAT and CDR2 FNYEAQ. Comments on this clone: Its antigen is not yet known. The junction and the germline gene differ at one end; a read error may be behind it.

What was sequenced was blood. The rearranged chain carries TRBV7-7 and TRBJ1-3; too little of a D gene remains to name it. The receptor was derived from a man in his forties or fifties in good health. The DNA reads TGTGCTAGCAGCTCCTCGCCGGATTTAAGGGGAAACACCATATATTTT. Its translation is CASSSSPDLRGNTIYF.